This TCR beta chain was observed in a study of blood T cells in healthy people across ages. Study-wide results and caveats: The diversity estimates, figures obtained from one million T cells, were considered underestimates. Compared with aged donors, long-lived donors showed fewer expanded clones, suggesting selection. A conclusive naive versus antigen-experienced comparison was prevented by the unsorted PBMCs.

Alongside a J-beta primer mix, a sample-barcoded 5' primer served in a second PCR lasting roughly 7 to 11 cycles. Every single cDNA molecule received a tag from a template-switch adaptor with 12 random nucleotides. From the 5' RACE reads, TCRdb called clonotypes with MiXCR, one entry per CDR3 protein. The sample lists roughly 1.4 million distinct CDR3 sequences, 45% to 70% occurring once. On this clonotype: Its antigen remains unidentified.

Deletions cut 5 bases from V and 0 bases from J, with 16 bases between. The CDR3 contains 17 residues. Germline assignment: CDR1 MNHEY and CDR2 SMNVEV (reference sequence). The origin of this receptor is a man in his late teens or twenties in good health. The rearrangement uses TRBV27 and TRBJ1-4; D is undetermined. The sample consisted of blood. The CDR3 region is CASSLRRGGSTNEKLFF. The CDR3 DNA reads TGTGCCAGCAGTCTTCGGAGAGGTGGCTCAACTAATGAAAAACTGTTTTTT. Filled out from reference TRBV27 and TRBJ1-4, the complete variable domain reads EAQVTQNPRYLITVTGKKLTVTCSQNMNHEYMSWYRQDPGLGLRQIYYSMNVEVTDKGDVPEGYKVSRKEKRNFPLILESPSPNQTSLYFCASSLRRGGSTNEKLFFGSGTQLSVL.